This record covers a single TCR beta chain. This record belongs to a study of cytomegalovirus exposure and HLA in healthy donors. 13 Jbeta primers and 60 Vbeta primers were used for the PCR. Profiled with immunoSEQ multiplex PCR; TCRdb holds only in-frame clones, not every one. The sample contains about 150,000 clones, roughly 80% of which appear only once. This TCR came from a man aged 18 to 30 in good health and CMV-seronegative. The sample taken for sequencing was PBMCs.

The CDR3 loop reads CASTKSGTGGRETQYF. The CDR3 region has the DNA TGTGCCAGTACCAAATCCGGGACAGGGGGCCGAGAGACCCAGTACTTC. The chain links TRBV19 to TRBJ2-5; 12 bases agree with TRBD1. CDR1 and CDR2 from the germline V gene are LNHDA and SQIVND (reference sequence). The length of the CDR3 is 16 residues. Trimming removed 7 bases from V and 4 bases from J; junction bases left unmatched: 10.